This TCR beta chain was sequenced for a study of T cell repertoires in cytomegalovirus infection (dated by TCRdb to 2018 to 2020). For context, the study as a whole: Alongside well-studied HLA-B-restricted epitopes, the peptide stimulations were aimed at recently identified HLA-C-restricted CMV epitopes, whose presentation resists viral immunomodulation. Donor HLA type was relevant to the analysis, because carriage of CMV infection together with the matching HLA type was indicated by public TCR beta signatures.

In the paper's terms, the treatment or condition label means: in vitro stimulation with specific CMV peptide epitopes to enrich CMV-specific T cells. The sequencing machine was an Illumina HiSeq 1500. TCRdb took the public reads, trimmed them with fastp at Q25, ran MiXCR for clone calling and kept in-frame beta chains. Here each entry gathers all rows of one CDR3 protein and keeps the most common genes and DNA. A total of about 830,000 distinct CDR3 sequences appear in this sample, about 31% of them only once. Roughly 12% of the sample is taken by the ten largest. To note about this clonotype: What this receptor recognizes is not known. No qualities accompany the bases; no much larger clone lies one base away.

The CDR3 holds 12 amino acids from the cysteine to the valine. The kept DNA is CDR3 alone, 36 bases in frame from the first base. The junction carries 9 bases between V and J, which are trimmed by 5 bases and 4 bases respectively. CDR1 and CDR2, per the germline V gene, are MNHEY and SVGEGT. Overall study results and their limits: In the ex vivo response, HLA-C-restricted CMV-specific TCR beta clonotypes were dominant, and in two of eight donors the single most frequent clonotype came from this HLA-C-restricted group. Cumulative frequency of public TCR beta family members discriminated carriers of CMV infection plus the relevant HLA type in this cohort and an independent approximately 360-donor cohort.

Here the chain combines TRBV6-2 or TRBV6-3 and TRBJ2-7; D gene: possibly TRBD1, on 5 matching bases. The sample in question was cultured CD8+ T cells from PBMCs, obtained from culture after CMV antigen stimulation. The sequence came from a human donor in good health (CMV status not recorded). Some clones in this sample may be carry-over from other donors' samples. In nucleotide form, the sequence is TGTGCCAGCAGTACCGACAGTTACGAGCAGTACGTC. Translated, it reads CASSTDSYEQYV.